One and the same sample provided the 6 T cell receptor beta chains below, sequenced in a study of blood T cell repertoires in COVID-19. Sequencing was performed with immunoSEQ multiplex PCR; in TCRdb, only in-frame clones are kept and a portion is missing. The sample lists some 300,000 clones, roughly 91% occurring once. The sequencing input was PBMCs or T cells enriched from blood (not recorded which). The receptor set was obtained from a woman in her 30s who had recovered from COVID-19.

The DNA of the CDR3 is TGTGCCAGCAGTTACGAGGCAGGGCTGGAGTACGAGCAGTACTTC. It is translated as CASSYEAGLEYEQYF. J is TRBJ2-7 and V is TRBV6-2 or TRBV6-3, with a possible D match to TRBD1 (5 bases). Per the germline V gene, CDR1 is MNHEY and CDR2 is SVGEGT. V gave up 2 bases and J gave up 4 bases, with 15 bases separating them. The CDR3 totals 15 residues.

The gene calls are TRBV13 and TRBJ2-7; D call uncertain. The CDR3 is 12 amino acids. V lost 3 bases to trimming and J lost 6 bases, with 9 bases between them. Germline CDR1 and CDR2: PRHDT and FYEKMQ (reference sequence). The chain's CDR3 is CASSFRRSEQYF. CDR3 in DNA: TGTGCCAGCAGCTTTAGAAGGAGCGAGCAGTACTTC.

CDR3 amino acids: CASSITLGSEQYF. CDR3 nucleotides: TGTGCCAGTAGTATAACGTTAGGGAGCGAGCAGTACTTC. J is TRBJ2-7 and V is TRBV19; D perhaps matches TRBD2 (5 bases). The germline gives CDR1 LNHDA, CDR2 SQIVND (reference sequence). The ends were cut back, 2 bases at V and 6 bases at J, with 11 bases in the middle. The CDR3 covers 13 residues.

The CDR3, as DNA: TGCGCCAGCAGTATAGCGCCGGTATCCTACAATGAGCAGTTCTTC. It translates to CASSIAPVSYNEQFF. The J gene is TRBJ2-1, the V gene TRBV5-1; D perhaps matches TRBD2 (5 bases). Between the trimmed V and J ends, which lost 5 bases and 1 base, there was a span of 13 bases. The germline CDR1 and CDR2 sequences are SGHRS and YFSETQ. The length of the CDR3 is 15 residues.

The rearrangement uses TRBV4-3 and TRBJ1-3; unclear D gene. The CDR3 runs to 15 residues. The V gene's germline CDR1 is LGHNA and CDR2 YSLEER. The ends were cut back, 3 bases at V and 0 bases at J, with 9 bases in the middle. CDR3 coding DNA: TGCGCCAGCAGCCATGGAGATATCTCTGGAAACACCATATATTTT. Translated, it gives CASSHGDISGNTIYF.

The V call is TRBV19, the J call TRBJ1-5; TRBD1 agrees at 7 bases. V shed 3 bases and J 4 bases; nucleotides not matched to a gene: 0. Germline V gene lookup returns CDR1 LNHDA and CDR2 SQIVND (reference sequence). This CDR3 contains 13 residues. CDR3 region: CASSMDRNQPQHF. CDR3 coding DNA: TGTGCCAGTAGTATGGACAGGAATCAGCCCCAGCATTTT.